These 5 T cell receptor beta chains originate from one sample sequenced in a study of cytomegalovirus exposure and HLA in healthy donors. PCR used 60 Vbeta primers and 13 Jbeta primers. Clones were read by immunoSEQ multiplex PCR, and TCRdb kept only the in-frame ones, dropping some. The sample shows some 120,000 clones, 80% to 85% of them seen only once. The sequenced material came from PBMCs. The receptors originated from a woman aged 25 to 39 in good health and CMV-seronegative.

The chain carries TRBV7-2 and TRBJ2-2, with D maybe TRBD1 (5 bases). CDR1 and CDR2 (germline): SGHTA, FQGNSA. The CDR3 extends over 15 amino acids. V gave up 6 bases and J gave up 6 bases, with 17 bases separating them. Here the CDR3 reads CASRPGQGLSGELFF. Here the CDR3 DNA reads TGTGCCAGCAGACCTGGGCAGGGTTTATCCGGGGAGCTGTTTTTT.

The gene calls are TRBV5-1 and TRBJ2-5; 9 nucleotides agree with TRBD1. CDR1 is SGHRS, CDR2 YFSETQ, per germline. V lost 0 bases and J lost 5; bases outside the gene matches: 5. CDR3 length: 15 amino acids. The CDR3 loop is CASSLAGTGLETQYF. CDR3 nucleotides: TGCGCCAGCAGCTTGGCCGGGACAGGGTTGGAGACCCAGTACTTC.

The DNA of the CDR3 is TGCGCCAGCAACGAAATCCCGGGACTAGCGGGAGTACGGGGCAATGAGCAGTTCTTC. This codes for CASNEIPGLAGVRGNEQFF. This chain uses TRBV5-1 with TRBJ2-1; 14 nucleotides match TRBD2. Germline V gives CDR1 SGHRS, CDR2 YFSETQ. The length of the CDR3 is 19 residues. J was trimmed by 6 bases and V by 6 bases; bases with no gene match: 17.

CDR3 sequence: CASSSGSETQYF. CDR3 bases: TGTGCCAGCAGTTCAGGTTCTGAGACCCAGTACTTC. The chain links TRBV11-2 to TRBJ2-5; D not resolved. Trimming cost V 6 bases and J 5 bases, with 10 bases left between them. Looked up from germline, CDR1 is SGHAT and CDR2 is FQNNGV. CDR3 length: 12 amino acids.

As DNA, the CDR3 is TGTGCCAGCAGCCCCCGGGACAGGGGGATGTTCGAGCAGTACTTC. Translation: CASSPRDRGMFEQYF. The chain carries TRBV27 and TRBJ2-7, with 11 nucleotides matching TRBD1. Germline V gene sequence: CDR1 MNHEY, CDR2 SMNVEV (reference sequence). With 6 bases clipped from V and 6 bases from J, the junction kept 10 bases outside the gene matches. The CDR3 is made up of 15 amino acids.